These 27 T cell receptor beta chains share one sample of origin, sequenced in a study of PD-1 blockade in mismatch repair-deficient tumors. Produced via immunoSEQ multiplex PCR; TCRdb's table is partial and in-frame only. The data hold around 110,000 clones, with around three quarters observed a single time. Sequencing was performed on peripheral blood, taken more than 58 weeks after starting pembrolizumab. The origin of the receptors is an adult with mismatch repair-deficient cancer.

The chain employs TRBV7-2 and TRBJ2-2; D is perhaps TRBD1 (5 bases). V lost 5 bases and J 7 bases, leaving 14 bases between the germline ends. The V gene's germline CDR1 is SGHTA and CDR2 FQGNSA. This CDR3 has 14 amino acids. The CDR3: CASSPDSWVGELFF. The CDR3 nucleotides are TGTGCCAGCAGCCCAGACAGTTGGGTCGGGGAGCTGTTTTTT.

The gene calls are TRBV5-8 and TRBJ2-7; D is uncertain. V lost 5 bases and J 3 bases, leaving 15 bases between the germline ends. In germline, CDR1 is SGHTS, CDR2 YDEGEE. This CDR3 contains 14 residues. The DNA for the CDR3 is TGTGCCAGCAGGAAAGGACGGAACTTCTACGAGCAGTACTTC. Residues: CASRKGRNFYEQYF.

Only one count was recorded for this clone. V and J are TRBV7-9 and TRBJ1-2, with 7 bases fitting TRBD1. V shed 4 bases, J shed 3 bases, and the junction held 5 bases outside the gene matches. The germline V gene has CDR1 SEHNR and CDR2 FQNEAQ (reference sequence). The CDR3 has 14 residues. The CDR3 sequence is CASSYRGVDYGYTF. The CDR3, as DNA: TGTGCCAGCAGCTACAGGGGAGTAGACTATGGCTACACCTTC.

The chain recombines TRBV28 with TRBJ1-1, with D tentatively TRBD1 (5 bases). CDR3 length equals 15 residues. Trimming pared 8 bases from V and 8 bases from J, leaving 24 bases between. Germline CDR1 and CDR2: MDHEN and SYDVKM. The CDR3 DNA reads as TGTGCCAGCCCCCCATCCGGGACCCCCACCGGGGAAGCTTTCTTT. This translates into CASPPSGTPTGEAFF.

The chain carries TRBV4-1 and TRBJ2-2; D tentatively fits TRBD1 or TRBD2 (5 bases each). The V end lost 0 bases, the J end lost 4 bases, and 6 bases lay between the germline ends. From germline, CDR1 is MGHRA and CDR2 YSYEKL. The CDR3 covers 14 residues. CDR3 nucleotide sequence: TGCGCCAGCAGCCAAGATGGGACCACCGGGGAGCTGTTTTTT. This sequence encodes CASSQDGTTGELFF.

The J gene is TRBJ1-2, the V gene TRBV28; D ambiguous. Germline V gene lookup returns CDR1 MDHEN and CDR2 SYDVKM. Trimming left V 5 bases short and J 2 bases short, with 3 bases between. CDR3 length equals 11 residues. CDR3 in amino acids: CASSGNYGYTF. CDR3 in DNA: TGTGCCAGCAGTGGAAACTATGGCTACACCTTC.

CDR3 bases: TGTGCCAGCAGCTCGCGGGGGAACACCGGGGAGCTGTTTTTT. As protein: CASSSRGNTGELFF. The chain recombines TRBV7-9 with TRBJ2-2; the D gene is possibly TRBD2 (6 bases). CDR3 size: 14 residues. The germline V gene has CDR1 SEHNR and CDR2 FQNEAQ (reference sequence). V lost 4 bases and J lost 1, with 7 bases in between.

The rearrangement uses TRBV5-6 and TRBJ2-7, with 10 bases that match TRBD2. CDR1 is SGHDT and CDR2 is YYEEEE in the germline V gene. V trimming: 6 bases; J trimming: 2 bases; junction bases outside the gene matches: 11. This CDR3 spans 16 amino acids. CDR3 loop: CASNPGLAEITYEQYF. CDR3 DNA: TGTGCCAGCAACCCCGGACTAGCGGAAATAACCTACGAGCAGTACTTC.

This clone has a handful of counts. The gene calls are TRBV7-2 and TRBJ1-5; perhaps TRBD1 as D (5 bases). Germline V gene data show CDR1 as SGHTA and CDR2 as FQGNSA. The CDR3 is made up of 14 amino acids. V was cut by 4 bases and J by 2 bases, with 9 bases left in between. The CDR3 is CASSSRGGNQPQHF. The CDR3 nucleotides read TGTGCCAGCAGCTCACGGGGGGGCAATCAGCCCCAGCATTTT.

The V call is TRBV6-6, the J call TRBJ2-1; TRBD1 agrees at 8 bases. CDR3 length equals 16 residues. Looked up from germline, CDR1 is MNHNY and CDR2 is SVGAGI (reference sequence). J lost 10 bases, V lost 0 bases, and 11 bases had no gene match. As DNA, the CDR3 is TGTGCCAGCAGTTACTCGGTGCAGGGGGCCCGAGGGGAGCAGTTCTTC. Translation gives CASSYSVQGARGEQFF.

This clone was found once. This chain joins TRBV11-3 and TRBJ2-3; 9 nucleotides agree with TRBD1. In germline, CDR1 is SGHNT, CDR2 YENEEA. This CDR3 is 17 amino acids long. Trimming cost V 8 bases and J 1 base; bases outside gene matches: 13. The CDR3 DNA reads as TGTGCCAGCTCACGAGGGGGGACAGGGATGGGCACAGATACGCAGTATTTT. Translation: CASSRGGTGMGTDTQYF.

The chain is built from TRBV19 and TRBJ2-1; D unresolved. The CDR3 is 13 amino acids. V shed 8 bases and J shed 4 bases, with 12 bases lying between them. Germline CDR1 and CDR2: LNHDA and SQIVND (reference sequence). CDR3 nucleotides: TGTGCCAGTTCCATCGGGTCTTACAATGAGCAGTTCTTC. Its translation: CASSIGSYNEQFF.

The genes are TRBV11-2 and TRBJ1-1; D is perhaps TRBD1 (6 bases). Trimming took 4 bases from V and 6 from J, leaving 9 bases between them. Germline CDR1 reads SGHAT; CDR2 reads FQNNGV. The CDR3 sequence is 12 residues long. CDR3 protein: CASSSHRAEAFF. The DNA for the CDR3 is TGTGCCAGCAGCTCCCACAGGGCTGAAGCTTTCTTT. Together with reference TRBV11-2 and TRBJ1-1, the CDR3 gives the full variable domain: EAGVAQSPRYKIIEKRQSVAFWCNPISGHATLYWYQQILGQGPKLLIQFQNNGVVDDSQLPKDRFSAERLKGVDSTLKIQPAKLEDSAVYLCASSSHRAEAFFGQGTRLTVV.

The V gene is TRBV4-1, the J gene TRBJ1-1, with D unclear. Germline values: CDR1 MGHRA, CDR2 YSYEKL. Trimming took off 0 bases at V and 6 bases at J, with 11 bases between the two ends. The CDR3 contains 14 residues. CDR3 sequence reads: CASSQDQGIAEAFF. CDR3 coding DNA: TGCGCCAGCAGCCAAGATCAAGGGATCGCTGAAGCTTTCTTT.

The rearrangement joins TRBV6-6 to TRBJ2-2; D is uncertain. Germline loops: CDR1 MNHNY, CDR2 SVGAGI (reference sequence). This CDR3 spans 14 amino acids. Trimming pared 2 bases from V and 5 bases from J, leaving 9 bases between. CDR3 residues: CASSYRWETGELFF. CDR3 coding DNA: TGTGCCAGCAGTTACAGATGGGAAACCGGGGAGCTGTTTTTT.

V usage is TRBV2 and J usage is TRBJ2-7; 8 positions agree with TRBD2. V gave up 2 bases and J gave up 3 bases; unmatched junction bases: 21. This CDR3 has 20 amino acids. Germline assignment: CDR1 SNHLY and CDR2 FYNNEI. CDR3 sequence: CASSESLARGGSGSYYEQYF. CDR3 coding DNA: TGTGCCAGCAGTGAATCATTGGCCCGGGGGGGGAGCGGGTCCTACTACGAGCAGTACTTC.

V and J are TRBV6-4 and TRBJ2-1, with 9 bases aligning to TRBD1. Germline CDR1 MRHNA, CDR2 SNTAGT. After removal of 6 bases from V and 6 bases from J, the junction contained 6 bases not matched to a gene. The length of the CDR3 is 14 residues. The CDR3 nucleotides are TGTGCCAGCAGAGTAACAGGGGGCTCCAATGAGCAGTTCTTC. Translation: CASRVTGGSNEQFF.

CDR3 loop: CASSLGLAASYNEQFF. CDR3 in DNA: TGTGCCAGCAGCCTCGGACTAGCGGCCTCCTACAATGAGCAGTTCTTC. The rearrangement uses TRBV11-3 and TRBJ2-1, with TRBD2 matching over 10 bases. This CDR3 contains 16 residues. Trimming at V came to 5 bases and at J to 0 bases, leaving 4 bases not matched to a gene. Germline V CDR1 and CDR2: SGHNT, YENEEA.

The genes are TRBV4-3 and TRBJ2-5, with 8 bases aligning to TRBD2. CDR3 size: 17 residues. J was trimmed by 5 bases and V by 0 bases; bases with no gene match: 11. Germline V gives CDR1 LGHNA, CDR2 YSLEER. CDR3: CASSQDVKRELRETQYF. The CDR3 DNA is TGCGCCAGCAGCCAAGATGTAAAGCGGGAGTTGAGGGAGACCCAGTACTTC.

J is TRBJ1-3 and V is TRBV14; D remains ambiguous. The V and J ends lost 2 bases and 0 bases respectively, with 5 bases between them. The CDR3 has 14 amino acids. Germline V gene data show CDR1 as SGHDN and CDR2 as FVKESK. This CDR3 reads CASSQLDSGNTIYF. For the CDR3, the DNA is TGTGCCAGCAGCCAATTGGACTCTGGAAACACCATATATTTT.

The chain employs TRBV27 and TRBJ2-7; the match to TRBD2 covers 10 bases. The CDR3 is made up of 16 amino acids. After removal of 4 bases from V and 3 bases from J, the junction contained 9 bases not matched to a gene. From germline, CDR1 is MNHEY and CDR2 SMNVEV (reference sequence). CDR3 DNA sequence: TGTGCCAGCAGTTCTTCCCGGACTAGCGGTCTCTACGAGCAGTACTTC. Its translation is CASSSSRTSGLYEQYF.

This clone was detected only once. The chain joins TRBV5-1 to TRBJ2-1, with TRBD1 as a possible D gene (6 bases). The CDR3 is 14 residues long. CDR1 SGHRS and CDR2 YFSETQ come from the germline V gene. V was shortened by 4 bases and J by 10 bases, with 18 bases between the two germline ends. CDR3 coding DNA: TGCGCCAGCAGCGAGGGGGACCTTTCATTCGAGCAGTTCTTC. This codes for CASSEGDLSFEQFF.

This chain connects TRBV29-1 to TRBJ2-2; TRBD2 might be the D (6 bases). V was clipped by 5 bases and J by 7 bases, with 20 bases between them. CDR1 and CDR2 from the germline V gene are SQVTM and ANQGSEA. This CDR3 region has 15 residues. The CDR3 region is CSVSPRGTSIGELFF. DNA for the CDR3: TGCAGCGTTTCCCCCCGGGGAACTAGCATCGGGGAGCTGTTTTTT.

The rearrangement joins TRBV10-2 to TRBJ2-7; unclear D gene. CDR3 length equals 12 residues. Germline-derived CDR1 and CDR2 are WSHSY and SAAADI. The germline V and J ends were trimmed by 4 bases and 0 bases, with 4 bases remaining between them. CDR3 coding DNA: TGCGCCAGCAGTGGGGACTCCTACGAGCAGTACTTC. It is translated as CASSGDSYEQYF.

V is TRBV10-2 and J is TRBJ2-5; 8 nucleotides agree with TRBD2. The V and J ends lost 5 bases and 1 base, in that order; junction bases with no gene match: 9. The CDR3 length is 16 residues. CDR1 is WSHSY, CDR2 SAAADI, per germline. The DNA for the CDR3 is TGCGCCAGCAGTAAACTAGCGGATAACCTCCAAGAGACCCAGTACTTC. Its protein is CASSKLADNLQETQYF.

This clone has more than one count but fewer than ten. The CDR3 is CASSLPESFYGYTF. Here the CDR3 DNA reads TGTGCCAGTAGTCTCCCGGAATCCTTCTATGGCTACACCTTC. The rearrangement joins TRBV19 to TRBJ1-2, with D unresolved. This CDR3 region has 14 residues. Germline V lookup: CDR1 LNHDA, CDR2 SQIVND (reference sequence). The V end lost 5 bases, the J end lost 4 bases, and 14 bases lay between the germline ends.

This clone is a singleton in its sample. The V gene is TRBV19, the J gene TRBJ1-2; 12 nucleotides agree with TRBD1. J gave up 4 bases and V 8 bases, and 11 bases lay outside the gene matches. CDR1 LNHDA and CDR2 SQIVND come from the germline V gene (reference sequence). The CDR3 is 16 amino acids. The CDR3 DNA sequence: TGTGCCAGTGACCCGGGACAGGGGGCCTTCGGCTATGGCTACACCTTC. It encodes CASDPGQGAFGYGYTF.